This T cell receptor beta chain appears in the sequencing data of a study of T cells in Graves' hyperthyroidism and ophthalmopathy. The investigators amplified TCR beta CDR3 regions from RNA transcripts. The HTBI primer set drove a first-round RT-PCR of the TCR CDR3. Using its own MiXCR run on the multiplex PCR reads, TCRdb lists one record per CDR3 protein. Of about 360,000 distinct CDR3 sequences listed, roughly an eighth are singletons. Hyperthyroidism, newly diagnosed and lasting under 2 months, affected patients aged 18 to 65. Every diagnosis used clinical symptoms, serum thyroxine and TRAb, thyroid ultrasound and orbital computed tomography. With 5 bases clipped from V and 1 base from J, the junction kept 3 bases outside the gene matches. Germline values: CDR1 SEHNR, CDR2 FQNEAQ (reference sequence). The CDR3 sequence is 14 residues long. Whole-study results and caveats: Most clonotypes expanded in the thyroid (above 0.001) were also present in blood. Progression to ophthalmopathy was predicted a median of approximately seven months early.

This clonotype has a count of ten or more. Its antigen remains unidentified. The sequence was collected from a woman aged 18-29 years with Graves' hyperthyroidism. This chain links TRBV7-9 with TRBJ2-3; 7 bases map to TRBD2. Sequenced sample: blood. For the CDR3, the DNA is TGTGCCAGCAGCCGCCTAGCGGGCACAGATACGCAGTATTTT. Protein: CASSRLAGTDTQYF.